The clone carrying this TCR beta chain showed up just a few times. Its target is unknown. This entry is derived from a study of T cell repertoires in cytomegalovirus infection. Study summary: In public TCR beta signatures, there were indications of both CMV infection and matching HLA type. Study findings and constraints: Within the response measured ex vivo, HLA-C-restricted CMV-specific TCR beta clonotypes were dominant. Cumulative public TCR beta family frequency identified carriers of CMV plus the relevant HLA.

TCRdb passed the reads through MiXCR, listing each CDR3 protein once. Of about 440,000 distinct CDR3 sequences listed, roughly 30% are singletons. The sequence came from a human donor in good health (CMV status not recorded). Some clones in this sample may be carry-over from other donors' samples. The sequencing input was PBMCs.

This CDR3 reads CASSPGLAGRGPSYEQYF. CDR3 bases: TGTGCCAGCAGCCCCGGCCTAGCGGGTAGGGGCCCTTCCTACGAGCAGTACTTC. This chain uses TRBV7-6 with TRBJ2-7, with 8 nucleotides matching TRBD2. Looked up from germline, CDR1 is SGHVS and CDR2 is FNYEAQ. V lost 5 bases, J lost 1 base, and 16 bases stayed unmatched. CDR3 length: 18 amino acids. Supplemented by reference TRBV7-6 and TRBJ2-7, the full variable domain reads GAGVSQSPRYKVTKRGQDVALRCDPISGHVSLYWYRQALGQGPEFLTYFNYEAQQDKSGLPNDRFSAERPEGSISTLTIQRTEQRDSAMYRCASSPGLAGRGPSYEQYFGPGTRLTVT.